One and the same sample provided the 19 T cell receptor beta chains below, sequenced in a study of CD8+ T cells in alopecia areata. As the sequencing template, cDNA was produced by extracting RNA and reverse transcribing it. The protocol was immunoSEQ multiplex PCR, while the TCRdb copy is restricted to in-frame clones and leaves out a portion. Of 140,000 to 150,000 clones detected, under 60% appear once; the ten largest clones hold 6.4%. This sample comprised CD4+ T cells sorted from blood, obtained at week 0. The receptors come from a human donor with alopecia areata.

The CDR3 loop reads CASSVVPWTSGGPYNEQFF. The CDR3, as DNA: TGTGCCAGCAGCGTAGTCCCCTGGACTAGCGGGGGTCCGTACAATGAGCAGTTCTTC. The rearrangement links TRBV9 to TRBJ2-1; 13 nucleotides line up with TRBD2. The ends lost 0 bases at V and 4 bases at J; junction bases unmatched: 10. Per germline, CDR1 SGDLS and CDR2 YYNGEE. The length of the CDR3 is 19 residues.

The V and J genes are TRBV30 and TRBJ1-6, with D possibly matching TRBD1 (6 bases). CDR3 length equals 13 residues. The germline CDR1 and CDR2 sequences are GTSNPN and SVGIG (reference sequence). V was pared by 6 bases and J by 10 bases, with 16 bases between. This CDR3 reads CACSNREGSPLHF. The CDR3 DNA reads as TGTGCCTGCAGTAACAGGGAGGGATCACCCCTCCACTTT.

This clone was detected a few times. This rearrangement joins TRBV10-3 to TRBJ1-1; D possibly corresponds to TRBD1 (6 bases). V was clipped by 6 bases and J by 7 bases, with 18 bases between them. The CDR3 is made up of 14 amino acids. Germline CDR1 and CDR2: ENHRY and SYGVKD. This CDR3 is CAISQEGGEGEAFF. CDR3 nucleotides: TGTGCCATCAGCCAAGAAGGGGGTGAGGGTGAAGCTTTCTTT.

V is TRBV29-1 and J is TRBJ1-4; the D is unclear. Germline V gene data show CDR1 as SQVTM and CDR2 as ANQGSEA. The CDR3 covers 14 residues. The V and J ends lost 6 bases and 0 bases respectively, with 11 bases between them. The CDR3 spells CSVTTSPTNEKLFF. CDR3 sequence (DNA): TGCAGCGTAACGACTTCCCCAACTAATGAAAAACTGTTTTTT. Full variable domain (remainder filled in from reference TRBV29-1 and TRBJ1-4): SAVISQKPSRDICQRGTSLTIQCQVDSQVTMMFWYRQQPGQSLTLIATANQGSEATYESGFVIDKFPISRPNLTFSTLTVSNMSPEDSSIYLCSVTTSPTNEKLFFGSGTQLSVL.

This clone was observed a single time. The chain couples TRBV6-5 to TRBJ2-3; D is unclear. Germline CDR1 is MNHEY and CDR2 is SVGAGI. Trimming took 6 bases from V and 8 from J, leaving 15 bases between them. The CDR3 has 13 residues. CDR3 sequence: CASRPNTRRTQYF. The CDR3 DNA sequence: TGTGCCAGCAGACCGAACACCCGTCGTACGCAGTATTTT.

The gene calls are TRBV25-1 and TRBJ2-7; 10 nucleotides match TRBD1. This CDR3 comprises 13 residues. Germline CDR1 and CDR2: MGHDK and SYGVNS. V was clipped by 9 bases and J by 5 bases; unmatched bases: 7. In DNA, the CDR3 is TGTGCCAGGACAGGGGGCTGTCTTCACGAGCAGTACTTC. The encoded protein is CARTGGCLHEQYF.

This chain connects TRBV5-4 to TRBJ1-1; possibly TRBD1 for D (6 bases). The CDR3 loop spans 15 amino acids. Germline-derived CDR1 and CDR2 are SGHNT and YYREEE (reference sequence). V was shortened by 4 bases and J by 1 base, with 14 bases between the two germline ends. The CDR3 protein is CASSRQALPNTEAFF. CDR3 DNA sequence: TGTGCCAGCAGCCGACAGGCCCTCCCGAACACTGAAGCTTTCTTT.

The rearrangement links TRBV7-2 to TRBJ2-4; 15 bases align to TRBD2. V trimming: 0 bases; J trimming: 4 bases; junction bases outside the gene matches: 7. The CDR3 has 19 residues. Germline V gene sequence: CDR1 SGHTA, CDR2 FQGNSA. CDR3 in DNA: TGTGCCAGCAGCTTAGCATGGACTAGCGGGGGGGTTTCGAAAAACATTCAGTACTTC. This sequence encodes CASSLAWTSGGVSKNIQYF.

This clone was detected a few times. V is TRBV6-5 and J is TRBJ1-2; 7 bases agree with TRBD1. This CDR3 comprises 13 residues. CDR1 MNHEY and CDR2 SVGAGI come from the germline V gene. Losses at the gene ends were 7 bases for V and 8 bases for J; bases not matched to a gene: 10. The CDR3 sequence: CASITQGSGGYTF. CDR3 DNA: TGTGCCAGCATCACACAGGGGTCCGGCGGCTACACCTTC.

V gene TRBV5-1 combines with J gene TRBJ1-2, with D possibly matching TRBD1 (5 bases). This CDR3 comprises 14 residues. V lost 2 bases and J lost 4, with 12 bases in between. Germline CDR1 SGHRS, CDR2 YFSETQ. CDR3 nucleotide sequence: TGCGCCAGCAGCTTTGGGACCCCCCTCTATGGCTACACCTTC. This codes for CASSFGTPLYGYTF.

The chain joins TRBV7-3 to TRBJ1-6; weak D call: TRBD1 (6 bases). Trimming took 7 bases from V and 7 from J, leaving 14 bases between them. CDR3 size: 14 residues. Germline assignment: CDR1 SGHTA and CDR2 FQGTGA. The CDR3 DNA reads TGTGCCAGCACACAGGGAGGAAGGAATTCACCCCTCCACTTT. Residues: CASTQGGRNSPLHF.

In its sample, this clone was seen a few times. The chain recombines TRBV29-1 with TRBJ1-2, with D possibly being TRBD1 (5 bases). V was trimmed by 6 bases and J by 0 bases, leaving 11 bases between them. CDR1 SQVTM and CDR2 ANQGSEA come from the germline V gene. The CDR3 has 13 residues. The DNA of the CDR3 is TGCAGCGTCTGGTCGGGGGCTAACTATGGCTACACCTTC. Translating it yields CSVWSGANYGYTF.

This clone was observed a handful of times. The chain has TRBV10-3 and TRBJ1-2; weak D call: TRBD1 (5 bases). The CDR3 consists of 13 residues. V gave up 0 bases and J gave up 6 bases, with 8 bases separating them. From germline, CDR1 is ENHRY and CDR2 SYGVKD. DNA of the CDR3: TGTGCCATCAGTGAGTCAGCGGGGGATGGCTACACCTTC. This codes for CAISESAGDGYTF.

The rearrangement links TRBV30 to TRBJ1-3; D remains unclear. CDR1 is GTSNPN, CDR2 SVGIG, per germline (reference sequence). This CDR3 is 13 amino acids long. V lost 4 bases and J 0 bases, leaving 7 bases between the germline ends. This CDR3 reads CAWMVRSGNTIYF. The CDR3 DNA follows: TGTGCCTGGATGGTCCGCTCTGGAAACACCATATATTTT.

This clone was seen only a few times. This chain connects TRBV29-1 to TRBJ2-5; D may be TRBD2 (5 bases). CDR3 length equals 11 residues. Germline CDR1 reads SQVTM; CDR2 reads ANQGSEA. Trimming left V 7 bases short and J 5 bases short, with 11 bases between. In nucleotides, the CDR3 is TGCAGCGGGAGGAGGATGGAGACCCAGTACTTC. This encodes CSGRRMETQYF. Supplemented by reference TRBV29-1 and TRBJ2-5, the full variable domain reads SAVISQKPSRDICQRGTSLTIQCQVDSQVTMMFWYRQQPGQSLTLIATANQGSEATYESGFVIDKFPISRPNLTFSTLTVSNMSPEDSSIYLCSGRRMETQYFGPGTRLLVL.

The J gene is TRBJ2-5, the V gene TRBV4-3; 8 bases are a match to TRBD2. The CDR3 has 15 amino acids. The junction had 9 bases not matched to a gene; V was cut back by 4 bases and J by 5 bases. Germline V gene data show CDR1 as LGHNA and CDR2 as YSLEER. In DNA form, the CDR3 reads TGCGCCAGCAGCCGACTGGCCGGGGGGGTGGAGACCCAGTACTTC. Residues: CASSRLAGGVETQYF.

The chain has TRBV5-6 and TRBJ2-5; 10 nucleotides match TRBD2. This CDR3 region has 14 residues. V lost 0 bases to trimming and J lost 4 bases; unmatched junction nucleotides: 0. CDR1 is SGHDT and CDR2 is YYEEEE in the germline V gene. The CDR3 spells CASSLASGGETQYF. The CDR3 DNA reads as TGTGCCAGCAGCTTGGCTAGCGGGGGAGAGACCCAGTACTTC.

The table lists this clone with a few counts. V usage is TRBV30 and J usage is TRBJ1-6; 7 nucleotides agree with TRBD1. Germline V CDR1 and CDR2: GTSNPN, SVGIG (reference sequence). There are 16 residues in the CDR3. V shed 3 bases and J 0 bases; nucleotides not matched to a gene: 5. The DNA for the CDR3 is TGTGCCTGGAGCCAACAGGGGATCTCCTATAATTCACCCCTCCACTTT. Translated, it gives CAWSQQGISYNSPLHF. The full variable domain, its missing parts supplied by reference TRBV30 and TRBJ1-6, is SQTIHQWPATLVQPVGSPLSLECTVEGTSNPNLYWYRQAAGRGLQLLFYSVGIGQISSEVPQNLSASRPQDRQFILSSKKLLLSDSGFYLCAWSQQGISYNSPLHFGNGTRLTVT.

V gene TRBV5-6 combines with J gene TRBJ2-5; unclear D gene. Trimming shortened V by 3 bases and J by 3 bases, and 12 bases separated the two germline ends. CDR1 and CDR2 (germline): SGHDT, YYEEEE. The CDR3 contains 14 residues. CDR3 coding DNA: TGTGCCAGCAGCTCAGGTCTACAAAAAGAGACCCAGTACTTC. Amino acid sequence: CASSSGLQKETQYF.